There are many counts of the clone carrying this T cell receptor (beta chain). The data were obtained in a study of T cells after posttransplantation cyclophosphamide. A marrow graft followed busulfan-fludarabine conditioning, with cyclophosphamide on days +3 and +4. Trimming removed 4 bases at V and 1 base at J, with 8 bases between. CDR1 is SGHNT, CDR2 YYREEE, per germline (reference sequence). This CDR3 spans 13 amino acids. The repertoire was sequenced with immunoSEQ multiplex PCR; TCRdb's copy has only in-frame clones and lacks some. The table lists approximately 3,100 clones, with no singletons.

This TCR was recovered from a female patient aged 40 to 55 who received an allogeneic stem cell transplant from a related donor, was CMV-positive, and had no GVHD. Some T cells may arise from the graft donor. The chain recombines TRBV5-4 with TRBJ1-1; no clear D gene. The sample was PBMCs, taken 84 days after allogeneic stem cell transplant with posttransplant cyclophosphamide. Here the CDR3 DNA reads TGTGCCAGCAGCAGCGTAGGGAACACTGAAGCTTTCTTT. It translates to CASSSVGNTEAFF.